This is a list of T cell receptor beta chains from one sample in a study of blood T cell repertoires in COVID-19. Using immunoSEQ multiplex PCR, the repertoire was profiled, and TCRdb retains in-frame clones only, with some absent. Of 150,000 to 200,000 clones in the sample, roughly 83% were seen once. The sample comprised peripheral blood. Receptors were obtained from a human donor in a cohort sampled during active COVID-19. CDR3s include the opening cysteine and the closing phenylalanine or tryptophan. Each record gives: V gene, J gene, CDR3 protein.

v_call: TRBV6-5; j_call: TRBJ2-7; cdr3_aa: CASSLSEGQMTYEQYF
v_call: TRBV28; j_call: TRBJ2-3; cdr3_aa: CASSQDRVTDTQYF
v_call: TRBV12-3/TRBV12-4; j_call: TRBJ2-1; cdr3_aa: CASSYRVHEQFF
v_call: TRBV11-1; j_call: TRBJ1-6; cdr3_aa: CASTPRGGTDSPLHF
v_call: TRBV27; j_call: TRBJ2-7; cdr3_aa: CASKYSGSYEQYF
v_call: TRBV5-1; j_call: TRBJ1-1; cdr3_aa: CASSFDAGGDTEAFF
v_call: TRBV28; j_call: TRBJ2-4; cdr3_aa: CASSSGTVAKNIQYF
v_call: TRBV6-2/TRBV6-3; j_call: TRBJ2-1; cdr3_aa: CASSKIAGFNEQFF
v_call: TRBV7-2; j_call: TRBJ2-2; cdr3_aa: CASTLRPGGPGELFF
v_call: TRBV18; j_call: TRBJ2-1; cdr3_aa: CASFQPLLYNEQFF
v_call: TRBV11-2; j_call: TRBJ1-2; cdr3_aa: CASSPRTGATF
v_call: TRBV27; j_call: TRBJ1-1; cdr3_aa: CASSVGPNTEAFF
v_call: TRBV4-1; j_call: TRBJ2-7; cdr3_aa: CASSSYRDRGYYEQYF
v_call: TRBV7-2; j_call: TRBJ1-2; cdr3_aa: CASSLVEGAGSGYTF
v_call: TRBV6-6; j_call: TRBJ2-7; cdr3_aa: CASSYGDRGSYEQYF
v_call: TRBV7-2; j_call: TRBJ2-7; cdr3_aa: CASGQQATKLYEQYF
v_call: TRBV6-5; j_call: TRBJ1-4; cdr3_aa: CASRGTGREKLFF
v_call: TRBV12-5; j_call: TRBJ2-7; cdr3_aa: CASGLAQGASYEQYF
v_call: TRBV20-1; j_call: TRBJ1-6; cdr3_aa: CSASFPSDNSPLHF
v_call: TRBV10-2; j_call: TRBJ2-7; cdr3_aa: CASGELEAPREQYF
v_call: TRBV18; j_call: TRBJ2-7; cdr3_aa: CASSPLGGEQYF
v_call: TRBV3-1/TRBV3-2; j_call: TRBJ2-7; cdr3_aa: CASSKHYEQYF
v_call: TRBV9; j_call: TRBJ2-3; cdr3_aa: CASSVGVSGGAGTDTQYF
v_call: TRBV28; j_call: TRBJ2-4; cdr3_aa: CASSFGTTLAKNIQYF
v_call: TRBV28; j_call: TRBJ2-7; cdr3_aa: CASSLGQVTFRYEQYF
v_call: TRBV29-1; j_call: TRBJ2-7; cdr3_aa: CSVAVPGQDVYEQYF
v_call: TRBV10-1; j_call: TRBJ1-3; cdr3_aa: CASCPDSGNTIYF
v_call: TRBV9; j_call: TRBJ2-5; cdr3_aa: CASSVSGRSQETQYF
v_call: TRBV7-9; j_call: TRBJ2-3; cdr3_aa: CASSTPAGLTDTQYF
v_call: TRBV27; j_call: TRBJ2-7; cdr3_aa: CASSPGASYEQYF
v_call: TRBV6-5; j_call: TRBJ1-5; cdr3_aa: CASGRGRNQPQHF
v_call: TRBV27; j_call: TRBJ2-7; cdr3_aa: CASSPQGGSYEQYF
v_call: TRBV28; j_call: TRBJ2-6; cdr3_aa: CASSLMTVSGANVLTF
v_call: TRBV7-2; j_call: TRBJ2-7; cdr3_aa: CASSFRLASYEQYF
v_call: TRBV7-9; j_call: TRBJ2-1; cdr3_aa: CASSPPGQGNNEQFF
v_call: TRBV20-1; j_call: TRBJ1-1; cdr3_aa: CSAAGNTEAFF
v_call: TRBV28; j_call: TRBJ1-6; cdr3_aa: CASIHRRARVGSPLHF
v_call: TRBV6-6; j_call: TRBJ2-5; cdr3_aa: CASSGSGTETRTSGLSAQYF
v_call: TRBV27; j_call: TRBJ1-2; cdr3_aa: CASKEGPPGAGGYTF
v_call: TRBV15; j_call: TRBJ1-3; cdr3_aa: CATSSRDGNTIYF
v_call: TRBV12-3/TRBV12-4; j_call: TRBJ1-5; cdr3_aa: CASRGPGQPQHF
v_call: TRBV7-9; j_call: TRBJ2-1; cdr3_aa: CASSLVLAKNEQFF
v_call: TRBV7-2; j_call: TRBJ1-6; cdr3_aa: CASSLLGQGNSPLHF
v_call: TRBV3-1/TRBV3-2; j_call: TRBJ2-3; cdr3_aa: CASSQDHARADTQYF
v_call: TRBV7-2; j_call: TRBJ2-7; cdr3_aa: CASSMYDPTTGEQYF
v_call: TRBV7-3; j_call: TRBJ2-3; cdr3_aa: CASRLTGGGTDTQYF
v_call: TRBV3-1/TRBV3-2; j_call: TRBJ2-1; cdr3_aa: CASRTSGGAGNEQFF
v_call: TRBV28; j_call: TRBJ2-3; cdr3_aa: CASSFPLGADTQYF
v_call: TRBV5-1; j_call: TRBJ2-7; cdr3_aa: CASSAGTRPYEQYF
v_call: TRBV6-1; j_call: TRBJ2-3; cdr3_aa: CASSESTGGTDTQYF
v_call: TRBV7-9; j_call: TRBJ2-7; cdr3_aa: CASTLRGASEQYF
v_call: TRBV5-4; j_call: TRBJ2-1; cdr3_aa: CASSSWTSGANEQFF
v_call: TRBV19; j_call: TRBJ2-3; cdr3_aa: CASSPRRQVTRSTQYF